Ten or more counts support the clone carrying this TCR beta chain. Its specificity is not known. The sample originates from a study of identical twins. Findings and limits, study-wide: Models came in too low on out-of-frame TCR alpha sharing in monozygotic twins.

TCRdb redid the calling of the 5' RACE reads with MiXCR, one entry per CDR3 protein. This sample carries approximately 350,000 distinct CDR3 sequences, roughly 12% of them seen once, and the ten largest clones take more than 6%. Germline CDR1 reads SGHTA; CDR2 reads FQGNSA. Trimming pared 1 base from V and 8 bases from J, leaving 9 bases between. The CDR3 loop spans 13 amino acids. The same data also went into a second study, on yellow fever vaccine responses in identical twins. That study adds: In identical twins, vaccine T cell responses appeared partly shared and partly individual.

The sequenced material came from CD8+ T cells sorted from blood. This TCR derives from a woman younger than 30 in good health. The chain uses TRBV7-2 and TRBJ2-1; no clear D gene. CDR3: CASSLVSFDEQFF. The CDR3, as DNA: TGTGCCAGCAGCTTAGTTAGCTTCGATGAGCAGTTCTTC.